Sequencing of this TCR beta chain was carried out in a study of blood T cells in healthy people across ages. Study outcomes and limitations: Naive T cell percentage showed a strong correlation with the diversity of TCR beta.

As for this clonotype: Its specificity is unknown. The germline gene is not matched at one end of the junction; a read error may be the cause.

The germline gives CDR1 MNHNS, CDR2 SASEGT. The CDR3 sequence is 11 residues long. A sample-barcoded 5' primer and a J-beta primer mix were used in a second PCR of about 6 to 12 cycles. Each CDR3 protein is one row after TCRdb ran MiXCR on the 5' RACE reads. The sample lists 500,000 to 650,000 distinct CDR3 sequences; about 27% were seen once. In addition, the sample was reused for a study of T cells of mothers and their children.

Sequenced material: blood. This chain joins TRBV6-1 and TRBJ2-1, with TRBD1 matching over 7 bases. The sequence derives from a boy younger than 10 in good health. DNA for the CDR3: TGTGCCAGCAGTGGCCCCGGGACAGCTATCTTC. Encoded protein: CASSGPGTAIF.